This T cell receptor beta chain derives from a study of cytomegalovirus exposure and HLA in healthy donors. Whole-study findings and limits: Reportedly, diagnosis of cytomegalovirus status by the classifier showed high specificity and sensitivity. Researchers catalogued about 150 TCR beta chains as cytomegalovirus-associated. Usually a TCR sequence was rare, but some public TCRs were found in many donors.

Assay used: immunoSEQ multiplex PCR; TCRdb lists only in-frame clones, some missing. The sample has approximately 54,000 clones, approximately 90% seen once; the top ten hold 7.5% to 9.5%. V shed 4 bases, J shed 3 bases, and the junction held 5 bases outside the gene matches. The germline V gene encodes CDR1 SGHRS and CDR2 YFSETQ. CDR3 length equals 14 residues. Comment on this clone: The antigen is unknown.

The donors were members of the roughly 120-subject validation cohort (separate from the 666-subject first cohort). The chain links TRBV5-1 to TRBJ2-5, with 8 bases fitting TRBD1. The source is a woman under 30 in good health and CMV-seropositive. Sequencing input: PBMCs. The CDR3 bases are TGCGCCAGCAGCGTAACGGACAGGGAAGAGACCCAGTACTTC. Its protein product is CASSVTDREETQYF.